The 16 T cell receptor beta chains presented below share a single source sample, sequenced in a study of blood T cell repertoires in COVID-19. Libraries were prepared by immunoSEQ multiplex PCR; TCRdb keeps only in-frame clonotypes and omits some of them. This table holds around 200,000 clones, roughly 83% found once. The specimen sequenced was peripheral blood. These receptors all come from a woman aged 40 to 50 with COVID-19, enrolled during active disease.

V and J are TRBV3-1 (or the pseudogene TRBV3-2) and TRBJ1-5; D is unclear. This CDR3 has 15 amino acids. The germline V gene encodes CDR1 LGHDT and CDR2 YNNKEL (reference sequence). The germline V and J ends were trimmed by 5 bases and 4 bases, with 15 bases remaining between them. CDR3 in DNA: TGTGCCAGCAGCTATGGACCCCGGGAAAATCAGCCCCAGCATTTT. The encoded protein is CASSYGPRENQPQHF.

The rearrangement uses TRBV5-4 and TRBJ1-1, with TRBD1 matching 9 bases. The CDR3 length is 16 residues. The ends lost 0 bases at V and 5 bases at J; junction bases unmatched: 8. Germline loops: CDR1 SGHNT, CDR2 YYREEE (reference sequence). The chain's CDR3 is CASSLARSGQGTEAFF. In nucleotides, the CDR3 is TGTGCCAGCAGCTTGGCCAGATCCGGACAGGGGACTGAAGCTTTCTTT.

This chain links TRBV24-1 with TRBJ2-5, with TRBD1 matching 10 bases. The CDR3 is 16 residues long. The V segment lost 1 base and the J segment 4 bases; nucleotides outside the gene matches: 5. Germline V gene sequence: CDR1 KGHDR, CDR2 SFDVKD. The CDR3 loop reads CATSDFSGQGGETQYF. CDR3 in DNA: TGTGCCACCAGTGATTTTTCCGGACAGGGGGGAGAGACCCAGTACTTC.

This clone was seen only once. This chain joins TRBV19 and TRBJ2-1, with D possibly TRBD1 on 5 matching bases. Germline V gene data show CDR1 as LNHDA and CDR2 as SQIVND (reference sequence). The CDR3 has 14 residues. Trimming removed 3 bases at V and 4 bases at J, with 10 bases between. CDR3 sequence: CASSIQGLYNEQFF. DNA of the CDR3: TGTGCCAGTAGTATTCAGGGCTTGTACAATGAGCAGTTCTTC.

The CDR3, as DNA: TGTGCCACCAGCAGAGAGACAGGGTGGACGGAAAAACTGTTTTTT. Translated: CATSRETGWTEKLFF. This chain uses TRBV15 with TRBJ1-4; 7 nucleotides agree with TRBD1. The J segment lost 8 bases and the V segment lost 0 bases, leaving 6 bases of the junction unmatched. Germline loops: CDR1 LNHNV, CDR2 YYDKDF (reference sequence). The CDR3 length is 15 residues. Using reference TRBV15 and TRBJ1-4 for the parts outside the CDR3, the full variable domain is DAMVIQNPRYQVTQFGKPVTLSCSQTLNHNVMYWYQQKSSQAPKLLFHYYDKDFNNEADTPDNFQSRRPNTSFCFLDIRSPGLGDTAMYLCATSRETGWTEKLFFGSGTQLSVL.

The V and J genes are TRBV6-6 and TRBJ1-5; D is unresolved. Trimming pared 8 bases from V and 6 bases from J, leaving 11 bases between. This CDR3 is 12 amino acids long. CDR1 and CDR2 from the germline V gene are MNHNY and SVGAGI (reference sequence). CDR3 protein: CASSFVGQPQHF. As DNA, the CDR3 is TGTGCCAGCTCCTTCGTCGGTCAGCCCCAGCATTTT.

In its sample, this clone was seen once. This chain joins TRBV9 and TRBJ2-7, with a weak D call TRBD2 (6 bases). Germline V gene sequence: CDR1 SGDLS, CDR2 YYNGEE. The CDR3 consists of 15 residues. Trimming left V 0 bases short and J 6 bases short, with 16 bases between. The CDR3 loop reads CASSVGGGSLSEQYF. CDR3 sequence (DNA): TGTGCCAGCAGCGTAGGTGGAGGGAGCCTCAGCGAGCAGTACTTC.

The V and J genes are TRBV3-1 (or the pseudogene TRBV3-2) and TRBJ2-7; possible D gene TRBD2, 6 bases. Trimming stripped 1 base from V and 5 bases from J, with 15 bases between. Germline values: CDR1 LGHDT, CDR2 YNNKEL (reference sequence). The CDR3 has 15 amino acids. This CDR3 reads CASSQVPRETHEQYF. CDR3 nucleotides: TGTGCCAGCAGCCAAGTCCCCCGGGAGACCCACGAGCAGTACTTC.

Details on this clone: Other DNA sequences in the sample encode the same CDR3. The CDR3 is CASSLPPEAFF. Written as DNA, the CDR3 is TGTGCCAGCAGCCTACCCCCCGAAGCTTTCTTT. This chain links TRBV2 with TRBJ1-1; D is ambiguous. The V end lost 6 bases, the J end lost 8 bases, and 10 bases lay between the germline ends. Germline V gene data show CDR1 as SNHLY and CDR2 as FYNNEI. The CDR3 length is 11 residues.

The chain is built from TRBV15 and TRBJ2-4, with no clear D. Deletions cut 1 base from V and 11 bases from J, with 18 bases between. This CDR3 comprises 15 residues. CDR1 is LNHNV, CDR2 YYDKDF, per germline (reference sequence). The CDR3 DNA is TGTGCCACCAGCAGAGTGGCTGGGCCGCCGAACGTTCAGTACTTC. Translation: CATSRVAGPPNVQYF.

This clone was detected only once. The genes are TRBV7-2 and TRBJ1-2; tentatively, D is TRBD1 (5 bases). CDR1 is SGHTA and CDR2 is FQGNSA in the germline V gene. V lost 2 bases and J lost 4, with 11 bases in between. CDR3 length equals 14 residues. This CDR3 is CASSLLGGVYGYTF. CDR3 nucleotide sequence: TGTGCCAGCAGCTTATTGGGGGGAGTCTATGGCTACACCTTC.

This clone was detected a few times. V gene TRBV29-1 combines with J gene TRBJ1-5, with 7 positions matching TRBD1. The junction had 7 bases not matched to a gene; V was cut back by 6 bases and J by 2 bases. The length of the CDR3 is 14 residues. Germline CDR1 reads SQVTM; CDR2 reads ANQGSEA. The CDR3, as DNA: TGCAGCGTCCGGACAGGATTAGGCAATCAGCCCCAGCATTTT. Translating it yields CSVRTGLGNQPQHF.

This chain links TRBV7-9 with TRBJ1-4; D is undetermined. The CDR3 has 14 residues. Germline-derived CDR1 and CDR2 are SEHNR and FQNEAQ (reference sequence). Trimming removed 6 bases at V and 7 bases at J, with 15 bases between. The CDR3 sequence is CASRSVGAGEKLFF. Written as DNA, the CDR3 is TGTGCCAGCAGGTCGGTGGGCGCGGGTGAAAAACTGTTTTTT.

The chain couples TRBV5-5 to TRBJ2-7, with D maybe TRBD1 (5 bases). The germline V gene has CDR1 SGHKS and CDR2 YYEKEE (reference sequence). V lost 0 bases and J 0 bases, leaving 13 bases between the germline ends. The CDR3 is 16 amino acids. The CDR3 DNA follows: TGTGCCAGCAGCTTGGTAGGGGCTAGTTTCTCCTACGAGCAGTACTTC. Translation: CASSLVGASFSYEQYF.

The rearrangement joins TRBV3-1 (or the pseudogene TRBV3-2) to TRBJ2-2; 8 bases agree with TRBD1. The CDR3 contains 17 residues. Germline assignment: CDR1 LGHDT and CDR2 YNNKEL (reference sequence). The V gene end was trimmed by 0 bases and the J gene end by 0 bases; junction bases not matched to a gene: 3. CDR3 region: CASSQDQQGANTGELFF. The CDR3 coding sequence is TGTGCCAGCAGCCAAGATCAACAGGGGGCGAACACCGGGGAGCTGTTTTTT.

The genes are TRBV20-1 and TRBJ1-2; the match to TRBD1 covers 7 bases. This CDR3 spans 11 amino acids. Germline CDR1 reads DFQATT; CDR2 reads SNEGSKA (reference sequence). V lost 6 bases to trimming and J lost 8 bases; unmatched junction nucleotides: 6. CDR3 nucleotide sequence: TGCAGTGCAGACAGGGTTGACGGCTACACCTTC. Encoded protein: CSADRVDGYTF.